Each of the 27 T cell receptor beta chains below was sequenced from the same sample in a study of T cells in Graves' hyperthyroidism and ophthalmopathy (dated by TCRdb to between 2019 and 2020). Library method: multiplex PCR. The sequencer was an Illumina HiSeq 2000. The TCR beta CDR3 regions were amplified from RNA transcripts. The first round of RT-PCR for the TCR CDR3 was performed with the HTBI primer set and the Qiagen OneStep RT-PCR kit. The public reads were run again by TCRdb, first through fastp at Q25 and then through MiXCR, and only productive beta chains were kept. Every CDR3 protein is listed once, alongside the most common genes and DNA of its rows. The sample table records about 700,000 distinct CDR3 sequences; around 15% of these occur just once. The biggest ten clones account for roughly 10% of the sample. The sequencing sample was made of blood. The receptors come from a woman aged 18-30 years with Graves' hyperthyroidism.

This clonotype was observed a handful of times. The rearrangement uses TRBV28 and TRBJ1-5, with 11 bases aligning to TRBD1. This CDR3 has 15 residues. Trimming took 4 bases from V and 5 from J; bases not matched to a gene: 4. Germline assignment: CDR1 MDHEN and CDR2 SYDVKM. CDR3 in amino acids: CASSSGGQGDQPQHF. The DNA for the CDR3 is TGTGCCAGCAGTTCTGGGGGACAGGGGGATCAGCCCCAGCATTTT.

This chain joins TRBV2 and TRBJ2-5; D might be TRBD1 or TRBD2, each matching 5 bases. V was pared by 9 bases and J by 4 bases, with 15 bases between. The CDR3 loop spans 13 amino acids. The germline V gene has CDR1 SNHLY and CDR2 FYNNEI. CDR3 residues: CASPEGTTETQYF. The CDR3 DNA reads TGTGCCAGTCCCGAGGGGACGACAGAGACCCAGTACTTC.

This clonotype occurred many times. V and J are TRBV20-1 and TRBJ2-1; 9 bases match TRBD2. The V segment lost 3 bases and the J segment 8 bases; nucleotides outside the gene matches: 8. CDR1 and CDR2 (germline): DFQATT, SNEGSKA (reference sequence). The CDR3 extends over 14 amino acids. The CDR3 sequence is CSARGLAGRDEQFF. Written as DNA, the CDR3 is TGCAGTGCTAGGGGGCTAGCGGGACGGGATGAGCAGTTCTTC.

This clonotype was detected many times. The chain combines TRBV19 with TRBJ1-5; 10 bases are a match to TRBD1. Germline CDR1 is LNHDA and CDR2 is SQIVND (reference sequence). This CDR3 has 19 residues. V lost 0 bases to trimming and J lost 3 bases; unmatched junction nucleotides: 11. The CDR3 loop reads CASSIDGTGAGGPNQPQHF. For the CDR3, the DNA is TGTGCCAGTAGTATAGATGGGACAGGGGCAGGGGGCCCCAATCAGCCCCAGCATTTT.

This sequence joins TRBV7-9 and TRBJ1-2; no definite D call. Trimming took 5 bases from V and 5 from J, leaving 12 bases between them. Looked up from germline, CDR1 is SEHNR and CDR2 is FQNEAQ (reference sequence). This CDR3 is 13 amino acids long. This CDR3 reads CASSLQSSYGYTF. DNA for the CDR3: TGTGCCAGCAGCCTACAGAGTAGTTATGGCTACACCTTC.

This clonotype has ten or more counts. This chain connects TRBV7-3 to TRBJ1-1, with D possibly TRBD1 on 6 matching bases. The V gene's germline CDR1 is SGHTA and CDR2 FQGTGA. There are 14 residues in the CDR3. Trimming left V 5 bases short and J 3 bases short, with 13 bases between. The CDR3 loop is CASSATGSDTEAFF. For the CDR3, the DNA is TGTGCCAGCAGCGCGACAGGCTCCGACACTGAAGCTTTCTTT.

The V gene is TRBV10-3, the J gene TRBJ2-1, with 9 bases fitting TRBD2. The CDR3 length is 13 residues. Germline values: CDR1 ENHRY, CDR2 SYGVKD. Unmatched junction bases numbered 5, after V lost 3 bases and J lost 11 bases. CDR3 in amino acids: CAISDQTSGQQFF. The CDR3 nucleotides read TGTGCCATCAGTGACCAGACTAGCGGACAGCAGTTCTTC.

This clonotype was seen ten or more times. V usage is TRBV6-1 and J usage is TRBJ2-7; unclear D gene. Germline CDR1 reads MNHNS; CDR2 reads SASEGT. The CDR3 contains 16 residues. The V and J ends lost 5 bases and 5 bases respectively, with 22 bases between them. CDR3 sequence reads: CASSSSPGLVRNEQYF. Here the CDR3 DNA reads TGTGCCAGCAGTTCCTCCCCTGGGCTAGTCAGGAACGAGCAGTACTTC.

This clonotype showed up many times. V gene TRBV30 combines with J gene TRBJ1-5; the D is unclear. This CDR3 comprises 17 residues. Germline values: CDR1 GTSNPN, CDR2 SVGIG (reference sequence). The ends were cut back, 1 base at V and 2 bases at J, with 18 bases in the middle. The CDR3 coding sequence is TGTGCCTGGAGTGCCGAGAGAGGGCCCCAAGGCAATCAGCCCCAGCATTTT. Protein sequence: CAWSAERGPQGNQPQHF.

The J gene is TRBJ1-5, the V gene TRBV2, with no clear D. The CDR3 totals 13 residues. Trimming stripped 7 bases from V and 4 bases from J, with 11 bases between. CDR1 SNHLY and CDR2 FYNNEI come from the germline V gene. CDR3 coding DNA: TGTGCCAGCAAGGCTTCCGCGAATCAGCCCCAGCATTTT. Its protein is CASKASANQPQHF.

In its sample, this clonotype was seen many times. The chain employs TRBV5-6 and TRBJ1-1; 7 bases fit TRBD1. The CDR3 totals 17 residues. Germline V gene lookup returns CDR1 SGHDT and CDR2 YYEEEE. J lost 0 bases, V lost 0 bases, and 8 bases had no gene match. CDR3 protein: CASSLAQGQVMNTEAFF. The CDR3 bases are TGTGCCAGCAGCTTGGCCCAAGGACAGGTTATGAACACTGAAGCTTTCTTT.

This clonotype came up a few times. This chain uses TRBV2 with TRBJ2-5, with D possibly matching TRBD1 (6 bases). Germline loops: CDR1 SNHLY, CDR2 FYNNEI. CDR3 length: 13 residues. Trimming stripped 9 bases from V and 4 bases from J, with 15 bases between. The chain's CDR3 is CASGNRARETQYF. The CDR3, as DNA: TGTGCCAGTGGAAACAGGGCCCGAGAGACCCAGTACTTC. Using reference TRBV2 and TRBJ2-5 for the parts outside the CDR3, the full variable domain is EPEVTQTPSHQVTQMGQEVILRCVPISNHLYFYWYRQILGQKVEFLVSFYNNEISEKSEIFDDQFSVERPDGSNFTLKIRSTKLEDSAMYFCASGNRARETQYFGPGTRLLVL.

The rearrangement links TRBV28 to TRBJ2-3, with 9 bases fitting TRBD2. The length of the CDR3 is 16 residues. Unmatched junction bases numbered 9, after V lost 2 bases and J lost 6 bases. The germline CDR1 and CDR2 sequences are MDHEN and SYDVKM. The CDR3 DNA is TGTGCCAGCAGTTTAGGTGGCGGGAGGGGCGCGGATACGCAGTATTTT. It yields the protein CASSLGGGRGADTQYF.

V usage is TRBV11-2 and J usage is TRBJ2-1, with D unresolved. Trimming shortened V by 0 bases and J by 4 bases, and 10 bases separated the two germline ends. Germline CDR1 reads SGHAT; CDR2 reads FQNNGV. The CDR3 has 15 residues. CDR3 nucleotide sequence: TGTGCCAGCAGCTTAGACCCCCCCCAGTACAATGAGCAGTTCTTC. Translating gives CASSLDPPQYNEQFF.

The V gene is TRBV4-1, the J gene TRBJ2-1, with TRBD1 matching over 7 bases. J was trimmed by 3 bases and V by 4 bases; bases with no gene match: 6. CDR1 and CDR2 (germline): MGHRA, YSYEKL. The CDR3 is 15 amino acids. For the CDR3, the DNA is TGCGCCAGCAGCCTCCGAGGACAGGACTACAATGAGCAGTTCTTC. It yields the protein CASSLRGQDYNEQFF.

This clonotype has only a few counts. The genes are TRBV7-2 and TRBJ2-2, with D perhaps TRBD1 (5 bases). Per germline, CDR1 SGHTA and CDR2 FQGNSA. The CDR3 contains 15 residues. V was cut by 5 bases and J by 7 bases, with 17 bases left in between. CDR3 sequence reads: CASSPSDRPSGELFF. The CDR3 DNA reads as TGTGCCAGCAGCCCCTCTGACAGACCCAGCGGGGAGCTGTTTTTT.

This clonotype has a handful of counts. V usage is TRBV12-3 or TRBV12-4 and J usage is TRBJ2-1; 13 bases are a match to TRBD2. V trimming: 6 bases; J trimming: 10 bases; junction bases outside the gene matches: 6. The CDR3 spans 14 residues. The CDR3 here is CASRRTSGSAEQFF. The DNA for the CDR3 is TGTGCCAGCAGGCGGACTAGCGGGAGTGCCGAGCAGTTCTTC.

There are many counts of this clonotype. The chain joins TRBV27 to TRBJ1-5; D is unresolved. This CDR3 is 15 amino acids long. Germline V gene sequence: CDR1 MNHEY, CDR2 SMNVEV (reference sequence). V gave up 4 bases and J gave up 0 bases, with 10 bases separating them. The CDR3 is CASSSWGYSNQPQHF. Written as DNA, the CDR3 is TGTGCCAGCAGTTCTTGGGGTTATAGCAATCAGCCCCAGCATTTT.

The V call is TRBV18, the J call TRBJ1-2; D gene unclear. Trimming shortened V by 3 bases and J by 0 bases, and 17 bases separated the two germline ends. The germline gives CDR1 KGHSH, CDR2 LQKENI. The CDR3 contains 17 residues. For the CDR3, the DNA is TGTGCCAGCTCACCCAAATTCTTCCCCCAAGCTAACTATGGCTACACCTTC. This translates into CASSPKFFPQANYGYTF.

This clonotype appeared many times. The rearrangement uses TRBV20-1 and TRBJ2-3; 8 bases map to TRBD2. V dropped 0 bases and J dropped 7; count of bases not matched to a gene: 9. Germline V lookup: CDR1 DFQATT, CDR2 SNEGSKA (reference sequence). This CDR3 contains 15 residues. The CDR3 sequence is CSARDASGRPNTQYF. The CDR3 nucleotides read TGCAGTGCTAGAGATGCGAGCGGGAGACCCAATACGCAGTATTTT.

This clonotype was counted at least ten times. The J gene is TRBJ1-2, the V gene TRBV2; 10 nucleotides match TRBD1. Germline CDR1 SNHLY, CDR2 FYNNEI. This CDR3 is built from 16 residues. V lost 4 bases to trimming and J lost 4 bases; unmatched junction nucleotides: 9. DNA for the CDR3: TGTGCCAGCAGTGTTAGGGACAGGGGTGGAATCTATGGCTACACCTTC. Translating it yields CASSVRDRGGIYGYTF.

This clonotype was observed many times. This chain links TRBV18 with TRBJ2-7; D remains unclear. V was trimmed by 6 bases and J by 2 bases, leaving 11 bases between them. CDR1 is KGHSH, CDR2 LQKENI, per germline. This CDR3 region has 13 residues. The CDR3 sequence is CASSRTDPYEQYF. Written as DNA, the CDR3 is TGTGCCAGCTCCCGGACGGACCCCTACGAGCAGTACTTC.

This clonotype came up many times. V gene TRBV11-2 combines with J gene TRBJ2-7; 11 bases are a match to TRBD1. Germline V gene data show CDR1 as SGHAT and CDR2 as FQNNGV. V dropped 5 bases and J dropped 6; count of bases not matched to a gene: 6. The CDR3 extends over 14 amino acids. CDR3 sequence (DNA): TGTGCCAGCAGCGCCGGGACAGGGGGTGGCGAGCAGTACTTC. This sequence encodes CASSAGTGGGEQYF.

DNA of the CDR3: TGTGCCAGCAGCCAAATGACCGCGAACACCGGGGAGCTGTTTTTT. This sequence encodes CASSQMTANTGELFF. V and J are TRBV2 and TRBJ2-2, with D hard to call. Per germline, CDR1 SNHLY and CDR2 FYNNEI. Trimming shortened V by 6 bases and J by 0 bases, and 11 bases separated the two germline ends. The CDR3 is made up of 15 amino acids.

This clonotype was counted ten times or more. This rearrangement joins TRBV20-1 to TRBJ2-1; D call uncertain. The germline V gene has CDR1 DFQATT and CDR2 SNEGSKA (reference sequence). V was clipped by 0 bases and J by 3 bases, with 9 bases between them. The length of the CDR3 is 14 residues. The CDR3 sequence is CSARDLRLYNEQFF. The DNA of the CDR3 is TGCAGTGCTAGAGATCTCCGACTCTACAATGAGCAGTTCTTC.

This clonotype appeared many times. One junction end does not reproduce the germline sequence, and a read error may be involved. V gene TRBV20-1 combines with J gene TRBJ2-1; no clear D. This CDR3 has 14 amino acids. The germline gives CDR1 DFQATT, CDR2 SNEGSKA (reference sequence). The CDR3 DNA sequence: TGCAGTGCCAGAGATACCGCCGGCCATCATGAGCAGTTCTTC. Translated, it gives CSARDTAGHHEQFF.

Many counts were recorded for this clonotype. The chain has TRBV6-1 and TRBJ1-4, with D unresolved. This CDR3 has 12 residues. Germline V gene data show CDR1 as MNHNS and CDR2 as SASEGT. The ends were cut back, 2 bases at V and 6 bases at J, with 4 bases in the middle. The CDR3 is CASSELDEKLFF. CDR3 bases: TGTGCCAGCAGTGAACTGGATGAAAAACTGTTTTTT.